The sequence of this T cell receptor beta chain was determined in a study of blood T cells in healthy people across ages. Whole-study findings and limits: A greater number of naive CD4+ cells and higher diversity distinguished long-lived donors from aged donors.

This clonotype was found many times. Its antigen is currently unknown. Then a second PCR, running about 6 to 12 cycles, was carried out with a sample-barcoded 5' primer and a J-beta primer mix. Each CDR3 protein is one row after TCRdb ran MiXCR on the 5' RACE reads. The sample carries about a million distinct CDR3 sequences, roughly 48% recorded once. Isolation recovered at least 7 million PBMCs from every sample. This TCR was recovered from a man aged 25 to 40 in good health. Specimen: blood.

For the CDR3, the DNA is TGCAGCGTTGAAATCTCAGCTACCTCCTACGAGCAGTACTTC. Protein: CSVEISATSYEQYF. The V call is TRBV29-1, the J call TRBJ2-7; D call uncertain. The CDR3 extends over 14 amino acids. The V gene lost 2 bases and the J gene lost 0 bases, with 11 bases spanning the gap. Germline CDR1 and CDR2: SQVTM and ANQGSEA.